This T cell receptor beta chain is drawn from a study of blood T cell repertoires in COVID-19. Across the whole study: Samples taken during acute and convalescent COVID-19 were collected in the United States, Italy and Spain.

The assay was immunoSEQ multiplex PCR, and TCRdb's table has in-frame clones only and misses some. The top ten clones hold approximately 14% of a sample with 160,000 or so clones, 70% to 85% of them seen once. Cohorts were assigned according to the clinical history that participants reported. The CDR3 is made up of 14 amino acids. The germline V gene encodes CDR1 SGDLS and CDR2 YYNGEE. The ends were cut back, 3 bases at V and 0 bases at J, with 9 bases in the middle. Sequencing was done on a sample of PBMCs or T cells enriched from blood (not recorded which). This clonotype originated in a man aged 45-65 years who had recovered from COVID-19. The rearrangement uses TRBV9 and TRBJ1-1, with a tentative D call TRBD1 (5 bases). The CDR3 DNA sequence: TGTGCCAGCAGCGCAGACAGACTGAACACTGAAGCTTTCTTT. Its translation is CASSADRLNTEAFF.